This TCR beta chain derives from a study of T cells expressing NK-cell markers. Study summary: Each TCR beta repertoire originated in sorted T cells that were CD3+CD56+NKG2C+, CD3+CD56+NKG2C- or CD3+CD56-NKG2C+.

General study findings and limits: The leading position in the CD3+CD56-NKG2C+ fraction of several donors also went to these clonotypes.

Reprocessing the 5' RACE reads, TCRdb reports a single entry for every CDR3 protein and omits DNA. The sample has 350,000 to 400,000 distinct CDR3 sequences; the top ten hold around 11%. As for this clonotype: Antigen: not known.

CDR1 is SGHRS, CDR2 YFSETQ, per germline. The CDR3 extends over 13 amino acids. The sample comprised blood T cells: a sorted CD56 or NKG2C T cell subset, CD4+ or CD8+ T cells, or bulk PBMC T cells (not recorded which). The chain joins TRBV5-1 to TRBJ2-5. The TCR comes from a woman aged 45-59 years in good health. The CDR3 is CASSRWQQETQYF.